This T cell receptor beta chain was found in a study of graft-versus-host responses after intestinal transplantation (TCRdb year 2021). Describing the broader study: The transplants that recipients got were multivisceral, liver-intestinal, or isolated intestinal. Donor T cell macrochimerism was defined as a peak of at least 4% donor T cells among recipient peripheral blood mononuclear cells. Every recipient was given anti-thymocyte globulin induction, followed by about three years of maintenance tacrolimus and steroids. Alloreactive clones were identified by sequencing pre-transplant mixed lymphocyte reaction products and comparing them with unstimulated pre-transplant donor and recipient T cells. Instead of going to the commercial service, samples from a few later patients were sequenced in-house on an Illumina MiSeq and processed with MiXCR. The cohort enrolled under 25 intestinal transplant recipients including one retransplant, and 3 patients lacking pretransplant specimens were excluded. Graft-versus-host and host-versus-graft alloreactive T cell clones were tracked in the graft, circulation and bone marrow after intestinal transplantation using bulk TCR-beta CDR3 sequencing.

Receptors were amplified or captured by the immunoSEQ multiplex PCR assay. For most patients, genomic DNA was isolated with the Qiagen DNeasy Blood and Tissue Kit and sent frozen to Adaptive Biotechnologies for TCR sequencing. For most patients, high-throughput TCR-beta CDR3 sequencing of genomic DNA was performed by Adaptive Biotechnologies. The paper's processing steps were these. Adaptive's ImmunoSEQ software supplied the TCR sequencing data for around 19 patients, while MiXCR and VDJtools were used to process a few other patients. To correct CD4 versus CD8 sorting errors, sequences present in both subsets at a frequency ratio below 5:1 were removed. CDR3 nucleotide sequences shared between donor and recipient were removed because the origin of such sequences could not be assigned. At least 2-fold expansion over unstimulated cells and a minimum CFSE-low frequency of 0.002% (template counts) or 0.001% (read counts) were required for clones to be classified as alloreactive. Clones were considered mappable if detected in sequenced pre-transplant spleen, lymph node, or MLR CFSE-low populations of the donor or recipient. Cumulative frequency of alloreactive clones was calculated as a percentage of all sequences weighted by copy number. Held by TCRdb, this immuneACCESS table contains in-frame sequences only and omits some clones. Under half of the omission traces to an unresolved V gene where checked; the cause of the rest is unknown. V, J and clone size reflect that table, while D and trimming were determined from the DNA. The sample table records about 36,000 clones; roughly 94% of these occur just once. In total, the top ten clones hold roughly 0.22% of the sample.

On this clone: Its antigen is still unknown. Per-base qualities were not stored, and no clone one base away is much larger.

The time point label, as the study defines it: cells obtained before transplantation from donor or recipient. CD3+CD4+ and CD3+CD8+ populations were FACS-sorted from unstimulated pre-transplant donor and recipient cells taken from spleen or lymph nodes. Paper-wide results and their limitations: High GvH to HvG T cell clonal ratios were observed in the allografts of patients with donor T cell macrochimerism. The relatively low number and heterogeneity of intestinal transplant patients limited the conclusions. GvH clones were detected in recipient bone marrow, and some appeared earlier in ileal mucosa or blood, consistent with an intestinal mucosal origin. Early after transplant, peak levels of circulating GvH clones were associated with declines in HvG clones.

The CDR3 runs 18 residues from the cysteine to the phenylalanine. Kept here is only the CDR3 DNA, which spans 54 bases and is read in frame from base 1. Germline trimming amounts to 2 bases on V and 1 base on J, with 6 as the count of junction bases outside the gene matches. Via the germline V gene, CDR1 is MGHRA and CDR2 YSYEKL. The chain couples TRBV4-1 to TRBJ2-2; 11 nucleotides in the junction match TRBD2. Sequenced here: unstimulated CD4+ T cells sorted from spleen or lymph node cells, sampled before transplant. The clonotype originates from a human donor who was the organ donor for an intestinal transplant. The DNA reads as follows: TGCGCCAGCAGCCAAACGATACTAGCGGGAGAGAACACCGGGGAGCTGTTTTTT. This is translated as CASSQTILAGENTGELFF.